This T cell receptor beta chain was sequenced in a study of tumor-infiltrating lymphocytes in primary liver carcinoma. About the study: Tumor stage was T1-T3 N0M0, and tumor size was about 4 to 11 cm across.

The CDR3 loop spans 13 amino acids. Germline-derived CDR1 and CDR2 are SQVTM and ANQGSEA. TCR beta cDNA was made from 450 to 500 ng total RNA with a constant-region primer. Three-round nested multiplex PCR performed with slightly modified ARM-PCR produced the TCR beta libraries. Use of TRBV1-TRBV30 forward primers with a C-beta reverse primer characterized the first two PCR rounds, which lasted about 10 cycles each. TCRdb fed the multiplex PCR reads into MiXCR, producing one record per CDR3 protein. The sample includes 50,000 to 65,000 distinct CDR3 sequences, about 65% of them seen just once. It was from approximately 20-30 mg of unsorted bulk tissue that RNA and DNA were co-extracted. Every tumor specimen contained over 80% viable tumor cells. On this clonotype itself: Its antigen remains unidentified. It may be a read error: a sequence one base away is much more abundant.

The study, taken as a whole, reports: Tumor region pairs showed greater overlap than either tumor-adjacent or tumor-blood pairs did. Among top clones, only about 7.5-24% appeared in all five tumor regions.

Sequenced input: liver tumor tissue from sampling region 4. The subset is: tumor region T4, right-lateral pole. This chain connects TRBV29-1 to TRBJ1-1, with D maybe TRBD1 (5 bases). The TCR originated in a man between 35 and 55 years old with primary liver carcinoma and hepatitis B virus infection. CDR3 nucleotide sequence: TGCAGCGTCTCGAATCGGGGGGGAACTGAAACTTTCTTT. It is translated as CSVSNRGGTETFF.